The 25 T cell receptor beta chains given below trace back to one sample, sequenced in a study of T cells in Graves' hyperthyroidism and ophthalmopathy (dated by TCRdb to about 2019). The method was multiplex PCR. For sequencing, an Illumina HiSeq 2000 was employed. Amplification of TCR beta CDR3 regions was carried out from RNA transcripts. For the first round of RT-PCR on the TCR CDR3, the HTBI primer set was used together with the Qiagen OneStep RT-PCR kit. TCRdb's own reprocessing of the public reads used fastp at Q25 and MiXCR and kept productive beta chains. Records with the same CDR3 protein are collapsed into one entry carrying the most frequent genes and DNA. For this sample there are about 370,000 distinct CDR3 sequences; about 16% appear just once. Of the sample, about 21% is held by the ten largest clones. Sequencing was carried out using blood. These receptors originate from an older woman with Graves' ophthalmopathy.

This clonotype was picked up a small number of times. The V gene is TRBV6-1, the J gene TRBJ2-5, with 10 bases aligning to TRBD1. The CDR3 sequence is 14 residues long. Germline values: CDR1 MNHNS, CDR2 SASEGT. V lost 4 bases, J lost 1 base, and 0 bases stayed unmatched. The CDR3 DNA is TGTGCCAGCAGTGGGGACAGGGGCCAAGAGACCCAGTACTTC. Encoded protein: CASSGDRGQETQYF.

On this clonotype itself: One base away lies a much larger clone, so this may be a sequencing read error. The chain links TRBV28 to TRBJ2-2; 9 bases match TRBD1. Looked up from germline, CDR1 is MDHEN and CDR2 is SYDVKM. CDR3 length equals 15 residues. Trimming removed 9 bases from V and 9 bases from J; junction bases left unmatched: 14. The CDR3 region has the DNA TGTGCCAGTACCCCACAGGGGGCTACGGCCAGGGAGCTGTTTTTT. It translates to CASTPQGATARELFF.

This clonotype was observed at least ten times. This chain joins TRBV5-5 and TRBJ2-2; 12 bases map to TRBD1. Germline CDR1 and CDR2: SGHKS and YYEKEE (reference sequence). The trim removed 2 bases at V and 3 bases at J, leaving 2 bases unmatched. This CDR3 contains 16 residues. In DNA form, the CDR3 reads TGTGCCAGCAGCTTAGGGACAGGGGGCTACACCGGGGAGCTGTTTTTT. The encoded protein is CASSLGTGGYTGELFF.

This clonotype has ten or more counts. V is TRBV6-1 and J is TRBJ2-7; 8 bases fit TRBD1. This CDR3 is built from 15 residues. Germline V gene sequence: CDR1 MNHNS, CDR2 SASEGT. V shed 5 bases and J 7 bases; nucleotides not matched to a gene: 13. CDR3 protein: CASSRGGQGAWEQYF. CDR3 nucleotides: TGTGCCAGCAGTCGTGGTGGGCAGGGGGCGTGGGAGCAGTACTTC.

This clonotype showed up many times. This sequence joins TRBV3-1 and TRBJ2-5; 10 bases are shared with TRBD1. Germline V gives CDR1 LGHDT, CDR2 YNNKEL (reference sequence). Germline trimming cut 4 bases from V and 1 base from J; bases unmatched to any gene: 3. The CDR3 extends over 15 amino acids. CDR3: CASSPGQGTQETQYF. CDR3 bases: TGTGCCAGCAGCCCGGGACAGGGGACCCAAGAGACCCAGTACTTC.

This clonotype was found many times. This chain connects TRBV3-1 to TRBJ2-1, with 16 nucleotides matching TRBD2. Germline trimming cut 4 bases from V and 7 bases from J; bases unmatched to any gene: 7. CDR1 and CDR2 (germline): LGHDT, YNNKEL (reference sequence). The CDR3 loop spans 17 amino acids. The CDR3 coding sequence is TGTGCCAGCAGCCGGGGACTAGCGGGAGGGCCGAGGAATGAGCAGTTCTTC. It translates to CASSRGLAGGPRNEQFF.

The V gene is TRBV30, the J gene TRBJ2-1; D is possibly TRBD2 (5 bases). There are 14 residues in the CDR3. Germline CDR1 GTSNPN, CDR2 SVGIG (reference sequence). Trimming removed 6 bases at V and 3 bases at J, with 15 bases between. The CDR3 here is CACLRGPIYNEQFF. In DNA form, the CDR3 reads TGTGCCTGCCTACGGGGTCCCATCTACAATGAGCAGTTCTTC.

With respect to this clonotype: A much larger clone differs by one base, so this may be a read error. This chain joins TRBV27 and TRBJ2-7; D is perhaps TRBD2 (6 bases). This CDR3 comprises 14 residues. V dropped 4 bases and J dropped 1 base, with 11 bases sitting between them. Germline V gene lookup returns CDR1 MNHEY and CDR2 SMNVEV (reference sequence). The CDR3 DNA reads as TGTGCCAGCAGTTGGAGACGGGAGTCCTACGAGCAGTACTTC. Translation: CASSWRRESYEQYF.

V and J are TRBV5-6 and TRBJ2-3, with 8 bases identical to TRBD2. V gave up 0 bases and J gave up 8 bases; unmatched junction bases: 11. This CDR3 region has 16 residues. Germline CDR1 reads SGHDT; CDR2 reads YYEEEE. This CDR3 is CASSLAGGTGGGTQYF. CDR3 in DNA: TGTGCCAGCAGCTTGGCCGGCGGGACGGGAGGGGGTACGCAGTATTTT.

Ten or more counts support this clonotype. The gene calls are TRBV29-1 and TRBJ2-3; D is unclear. Between the trimmed V and J ends, which lost 6 bases and 3 bases, there was a span of 16 bases. The CDR3 is made up of 14 amino acids. Germline V gene data show CDR1 as SQVTM and CDR2 as ANQGSEA. The CDR3 is CSVGTPFGTDTQYF. CDR3 nucleotides: TGCAGCGTGGGAACACCGTTCGGAACAGATACGCAGTATTTT.

In this sample, this clonotype turned up a few times. The V and J genes are TRBV13 and TRBJ1-6, with D possibly matching TRBD1 (5 bases). The CDR3 sequence is 14 residues long. Germline assignment: CDR1 PRHDT and CDR2 FYEKMQ (reference sequence). Between the trimmed V and J ends, which lost 5 bases and 5 bases, there was a span of 10 bases. The CDR3 nucleotides read TGTGCCAGCAGCGGGGGACGGGATAATTCACCCCTCCACTTT. This translates into CASSGGRDNSPLHF.

This clonotype was counted ten times or more. The rearrangement joins TRBV5-1 to TRBJ2-2, with D possibly TRBD1 on 6 matching bases. V was pared by 9 bases and J by 5 bases, with 14 bases between. The germline gives CDR1 SGHRS, CDR2 YFSETQ. The length of the CDR3 is 13 residues. The CDR3 region has the DNA TGCGCCACCACCGGGACACCTACCGGGGAGCTGTTTTTT. This translates into CATTGTPTGELFF.

This chain joins TRBV12-3 or TRBV12-4 and TRBJ2-6; D may be TRBD1 or TRBD2 (5 bases each). The V and J ends lost 8 bases and 0 bases respectively, with 17 bases between them. The CDR3 spans 17 residues. Here the CDR3 DNA reads TGTGCCAGCGAAACCCGGGGCAGGGCCTCTGGGGCCAACGTCCTGACTTTC. This translates into CASETRGRASGANVLTF.

The chain employs TRBV4-1 and TRBJ2-6; TRBD1 aligns across 9 bases. The CDR3 runs to 18 residues. Germline assignment: CDR1 MGHRA and CDR2 YSYEKL. V was pared by 0 bases and J by 0 bases, with 3 bases of the junction left unmatched. CDR3 sequence (DNA): TGCGCCAGCAGCCAAGAAGGGACAGGGCCCTCTGGGGCCAACGTCCTGACTTTC. It codes for CASSQEGTGPSGANVLTF.

This clonotype has just a few counts. The chain combines TRBV27 with TRBJ2-1; D may be TRBD2 (5 bases). In germline, CDR1 is MNHEY, CDR2 SMNVEV (reference sequence). There are 14 residues in the CDR3. Trimming shortened V by 2 bases and J by 9 bases, and 14 bases separated the two germline ends. The CDR3 loop is CASSLGPQRLEQFF. The DNA for the CDR3 is TGTGCCAGCAGTTTAGGCCCCCAGCGGCTTGAGCAGTTCTTC.

This clonotype has ten or more counts. One base away lies a much larger clone, so this may be a sequencing read error. The chain couples TRBV7-8 to TRBJ2-5, with D perhaps matching TRBD2 (5 bases). Germline V lookup: CDR1 SGHVS, CDR2 FQNEAQ. The CDR3 extends over 15 amino acids. With 0 bases removed from V and 0 bases from J, the gap between germline ends came to 8 bases. The CDR3: CASSLAGVYQETQYF. The DNA of the CDR3 is TGTGCCAGCAGCTTAGCGGGAGTTTACCAAGAGACCCAGTACTTC.

This clonotype was counted a few times. This chain connects TRBV4-1 to TRBJ1-2, with D hard to call. V shed 6 bases and J shed 5 bases, with 25 bases lying between them. CDR3 size: 17 residues. CDR1 and CDR2 (germline): MGHRA, YSYEKL. CDR3 in amino acids: CASRPGYEGRKSYGYTF. For the CDR3, the DNA is TGCGCCAGCAGGCCCGGGTATGAGGGCCGGAAATCGTATGGCTACACCTTC.

The rearrangement uses TRBV5-1 and TRBJ2-7; 10 bases map to TRBD1. Trimming at V came to 4 bases and at J to 5 bases, leaving 6 bases not matched to a gene. Germline V lookup: CDR1 SGHRS, CDR2 YFSETQ. This CDR3 is 14 amino acids long. In nucleotides, the CDR3 is TGCGCCAGCAGCCCCGGGACAGGGGCGAACGAGCAGTACTTC. This gives the protein CASSPGTGANEQYF.

At least ten counts were recorded for this clonotype. The V and J genes are TRBV7-8 and TRBJ2-1; no definite D call. V lost 1 base and J lost 2, with 3 bases in between. The CDR3 runs to 13 residues. CDR1 and CDR2 (germline): SGHVS, FQNEAQ. The CDR3 coding sequence is TGTGCCAGCAGCTTAGTGCCCTACAATGAGCAGTTCTTC. Protein sequence: CASSLVPYNEQFF. The full variable domain, completed using reference TRBV7-8 and TRBJ2-1, is GAGVSQSPRYKVAKRGQDVALRCDPISGHVSLFWYQQALGQGPEFLTYFQNEAQLDKSGLPSDRFFAERPEGSVSTLKIQRTQQEDSAVYLCASSLVPYNEQFFGPGTRLTVL.

This clonotype was seen a single time. The chain joins TRBV6-2 or TRBV6-3 to TRBJ1-5; maybe TRBD1 (6 bases). V lost 5 bases and J 6 bases, leaving 17 bases between the germline ends. CDR3 length: 15 residues. The germline CDR1 and CDR2 sequences are MNHEY and SVGEGT. The CDR3 reads CASSTGMGLSQPQHF. DNA for the CDR3: TGTGCCAGCAGTACAGGGATGGGACTGAGTCAGCCCCAGCATTTT.

This clonotype has ten or more counts. The chain recombines TRBV12-3 or TRBV12-4 with TRBJ2-6; 9 bases are a match to TRBD1. The ends lost 10 bases at V and 0 bases at J; junction bases unmatched: 10. The CDR3 has 17 amino acids. The CDR3 DNA reads TGTGCCACCCAGCCGGGACAGGGAGGCTCTGGGGCCAACGTCCTGACTTTC. Residues: CATQPGQGGSGANVLTF.

The chain carries TRBV18 and TRBJ2-1; 7 bases agree with TRBD2. Germline CDR1 KGHSH, CDR2 LQKENI. V was pared by 2 bases and J by 9 bases, with 4 bases of the junction left unmatched. CDR3 size: 13 residues. DNA for the CDR3: TGTGCCAGCTCACCAACTGGGGGGGGTGAGCAGTTCTTC. Its translation: CASSPTGGGEQFF.

This clonotype has at least ten counts. V usage is TRBV28 and J usage is TRBJ2-1; D not resolved. Germline V lookup: CDR1 MDHEN, CDR2 SYDVKM. V was pared by 10 bases and J by 0 bases, with 25 bases between. The CDR3 loop spans 18 amino acids. In nucleotides, the CDR3 is TGTGCCACAGCATCGCGGTTCGGGCAGGATAGCTCCTACAATGAGCAGTTCTTC. Its protein is CATASRFGQDSSYNEQFF. The full variable domain, completed using reference TRBV28 and TRBJ2-1, is DVKVTQSSRYLVKRTGEKVFLECVQDMDHENMFWYRQDPGLGLRLIYFSYDVKMKEKGDIPEGYSVSREKKERFSLILESASTNQTSMYLCATASRFGQDSSYNEQFFGPGTRLTVL.

Ten or more counts support this clonotype. The chain combines TRBV20-1 with TRBJ2-7; D is undetermined. Germline CDR1 and CDR2: DFQATT and SNEGSKA (reference sequence). The CDR3 loop spans 12 amino acids. V was trimmed by 0 bases and J by 2 bases, leaving 5 bases between them. DNA for the CDR3: TGCAGTGCTAGAGACCCGACCTACGAGCAGTACTTC. Its translation is CSARDPTYEQYF.

This clonotype was picked up many times. The rearrangement links TRBV7-8 to TRBJ2-1, with 9 bases matching TRBD2. The CDR3 extends over 16 amino acids. The junction had 7 bases not matched to a gene; V was cut back by 4 bases and J by 3 bases. CDR1 and CDR2 from the germline V gene are SGHVS and FQNEAQ. The CDR3 reads CASSSPSGELYNEQFF. The DNA for the CDR3 is TGTGCCAGCAGCTCCCCTAGCGGGGAGCTCTACAATGAGCAGTTCTTC.